These 29 T cell receptor beta chains came from one sample sequenced in a study of T cell repertoires in cytomegalovirus infection. TCRdb recomputed calls from the reads with MiXCR, one row per CDR3 protein. This table holds 150,000 to 200,000 distinct CDR3 sequences, more than 15% found once. The material sequenced was CD8+ T cells from PBMCs. The receptors were gathered from a human donor in good health (CMV status not recorded). Some clones in this sample may be carry-over from other donors' samples.

This clonotype was seen more than once but under ten times. The CDR3 reads CASSPGTGGDYGTGELFF. CDR3 sequence (DNA): TGTGCCAGCAGTCCCGGGACAGGGGGCGATTATGGCACCGGGGAGCTGTTTTTT. The genes are TRBV6-4 and TRBJ2-2; 12 nucleotides match TRBD1. The length of the CDR3 is 18 residues. Per the germline V gene, CDR1 is MRHNA and CDR2 is SNTAGT. V gave up 5 bases and J gave up 4 bases; unmatched junction bases: 11.

V is TRBV28 and J is TRBJ1-5, with D possibly being TRBD1 (5 bases). The ends were cut back, 6 bases at V and 0 bases at J, with 18 bases in the middle. The germline V gene has CDR1 MDHEN and CDR2 SYDVKM. This CDR3 is 17 amino acids long. This chain's CDR3 is CASRIGAGGYSNQPQHF. CDR3 DNA: TGTGCCAGCAGAATAGGGGCCGGCGGATATAGCAATCAGCCCCAGCATTTT.

The rearrangement links TRBV7-2 to TRBJ2-5, with D possibly TRBD2 on 5 matching bases. This CDR3 spans 11 amino acids. Trimming removed 11 bases from V and 5 bases from J, with 12 bases in between. The germline V gene encodes CDR1 SGHTA and CDR2 FQGNSA. The CDR3 is CALRDLETQYF. CDR3 in DNA: TGTGCCCTGAGGGATTTGGAGACCCAGTACTTC.

This clonotype was counted only a few times. This sequence joins TRBV11-2 and TRBJ2-1; 8 bases align to TRBD2. Germline V gene lookup returns CDR1 SGHAT and CDR2 FQNNGV. After removal of 3 bases from V and 9 bases from J, the junction contained 4 bases not matched to a gene. This CDR3 spans 13 amino acids. Here the CDR3 reads CASSFLAGIEQFF. CDR3 sequence (DNA): TGTGCCAGCAGCTTTTTAGCGGGAATTGAGCAGTTCTTC.

In this sample, this clonotype turned up a few times. The chain is built from TRBV7-2 and TRBJ2-7, with 9 bases that match TRBD2. This CDR3 spans 16 amino acids. Per the germline V gene, CDR1 is SGHTA and CDR2 is FQGNSA. The V and J ends lost 5 bases and 5 bases, in that order; junction bases with no gene match: 13. CDR3 in DNA: TGTGCCAGCAGCCTCGAAATAGCGGGAGTGAGACACGAGCAGTACTTC. Protein: CASSLEIAGVRHEQYF.

This clonotype was counted a few times. The rearrangement uses TRBV7-6 and TRBJ1-1; tentative D call: TRBD1 (5 bases). This CDR3 is built from 15 residues. V was trimmed by 5 bases and J by 0 bases, leaving 13 bases between them. Germline V gives CDR1 SGHVS, CDR2 FNYEAQ. CDR3 DNA: TGTGCCAGCAGCCATGCTGAGGGGATGAACACTGAAGCTTTCTTT. Its protein product is CASSHAEGMNTEAFF.

This clonotype appeared a few times. The chain carries TRBV12-3 or TRBV12-4 and TRBJ2-5, with D tentatively TRBD1 or TRBD2 (5 bases each). The CDR3 contains 14 residues. V was trimmed by 9 bases and J by 2 bases, leaving 16 bases between them. The CDR3, as DNA: TGTGCCAGTAATTCCCGGGACCATCAAGAGACCCAGTACTTC. It yields the protein CASNSRDHQETQYF.

J is TRBJ2-1 and V is TRBV6-2 or TRBV6-3; D assignment may be TRBD1 or TRBD2 (5 bases each). Per the germline V gene, CDR1 is MNHEY and CDR2 is SVGEGT. Trimming stripped 6 bases from V and 2 bases from J, with 11 bases between. The CDR3 covers 14 residues. CDR3 region: CASSPGPAYNEQFF. For the CDR3, the DNA is TGTGCCAGCAGCCCGGGGCCCGCCTACAATGAGCAGTTCTTC.

The gene calls are TRBV27 and TRBJ2-2; D remains unclear. The germline CDR1 and CDR2 sequences are MNHEY and SMNVEV (reference sequence). The CDR3 runs to 13 residues. V dropped 6 bases and J dropped 3 bases, with 8 bases sitting between them. The CDR3 protein is CASSSPYTGELFF. CDR3 nucleotide sequence: TGTGCCAGCAGCTCCCCTTACACCGGGGAGCTGTTTTTT.

This clonotype showed up many times. The chain uses TRBV20-1 and TRBJ2-7; D uncertain. Per germline, CDR1 DFQATT and CDR2 SNEGSKA (reference sequence). The CDR3 contains 14 residues. V shed 0 bases and J shed 0 bases, with 9 bases lying between them. The CDR3 nucleotides are TGCAGTGCTAGAGACGGAATAACCTCCTACGAGCAGTACTTC. This sequence encodes CSARDGITSYEQYF.

As DNA, the CDR3 is TGTGCCAGCAGCCCTGACTGGCCCTTCCAGGGTGGCTACACCTTC. Translating gives CASSPDWPFQGGYTF. The V gene is TRBV7-2, the J gene TRBJ1-2, with a tentative D call TRBD1 (5 bases). The CDR3 is made up of 15 amino acids. Trimming took off 5 bases at V and 7 bases at J, with 20 bases between the two ends. Looked up from germline, CDR1 is SGHTA and CDR2 is FQGNSA.

This clonotype was counted between two and nine times. The chain links TRBV9 to TRBJ1-1; weak D call: TRBD1 (6 bases). Germline V gives CDR1 SGDLS, CDR2 YYNGEE. There are 15 residues in the CDR3. Trimming pared 4 bases from V and 1 base from J, leaving 14 bases between. The CDR3 loop reads CASSPGGGPNTEAFF. DNA of the CDR3: TGTGCCAGCAGCCCCGGGGGGGGCCCGAACACTGAAGCTTTCTTT.

This clonotype occurred a few times. The gene calls are TRBV6-6 and TRBJ2-1; TRBD1 might be the D (6 bases). V lost 2 bases, J lost 5 bases, and 22 bases lay in between. CDR1 is MNHNY, CDR2 SVGAGI, per germline (reference sequence). The length of the CDR3 is 18 residues. The CDR3 spells CASSYTRLMRTANNEQFF. The DNA for the CDR3 is TGTGCCAGCAGTTACACTCGCCTAATGCGGACAGCGAACAATGAGCAGTTCTTC.

V usage is TRBV28 and J usage is TRBJ2-7; D may correspond to TRBD1 or TRBD2 (5 bases each). The CDR3 runs 14 residues. The V gene's germline CDR1 is MDHEN and CDR2 SYDVKM. V lost 7 bases and J lost 10, with 23 bases in between. In nucleotides, the CDR3 is TGTGCCAGCACCAACCGGGACGCGAAGGTGGATCAGTACTTC. Translation: CASTNRDAKVDQYF.

The chain combines TRBV29-1 with TRBJ2-7, with 8 bases aligning to TRBD1. With V trimmed by 6 bases and J by 4 bases, 5 bases remained unmatched. The CDR3 is 12 residues long. Germline V lookup: CDR1 SQVTM, CDR2 ANQGSEA. The CDR3 DNA is TGCAGCGTAGACAGGGGAGGATACGAGCAGTACTTC. It encodes CSVDRGGYEQYF.

This clonotype was counted a few times. The chain carries TRBV6-6 and TRBJ1-1; TRBD1 might be the D (6 bases). CDR3 size: 18 residues. Germline V lookup: CDR1 MNHNY, CDR2 SVGAGI (reference sequence). Trimming removed 6 bases at V and 2 bases at J, with 25 bases between. CDR3 region: CASRPLRPTTGGNTEAFF. Here the CDR3 DNA reads TGTGCCAGCAGACCCCTGAGGCCAACGACAGGCGGAAACACTGAAGCTTTCTTT.

The chain employs TRBV6-2 or TRBV6-3 and TRBJ2-5; the D gene is possibly TRBD2 (5 bases). From germline, CDR1 is MNHEY and CDR2 SVGEGT. Trimming removed 2 bases at V and 4 bases at J, with 14 bases between. This CDR3 is built from 15 residues. DNA of the CDR3: TGTGCCAGCAGTTACGGGGAGATGCCGCCAGAGACCCAGTACTTC. This gives the protein CASSYGEMPPETQYF.

This clonotype has at least ten counts. V usage is TRBV7-8 and J usage is TRBJ2-7, with 7 nucleotides matching TRBD2. The CDR3 runs 17 residues. Germline V gene data show CDR1 as SGHVS and CDR2 as FQNEAQ. The V segment lost 4 bases and the J segment 6 bases; nucleotides outside the gene matches: 18. CDR3 loop: CASSSLGPSGLLPEQYF. The CDR3 DNA follows: TGTGCCAGCAGCTCGCTGGGCCCTAGCGGTCTCCTCCCCGAGCAGTACTTC.

Only a few counts were recorded for this clonotype. The rearrangement uses TRBV27 and TRBJ2-1, with 10 bases fitting TRBD2. The CDR3 is 16 residues long. From germline, CDR1 is MNHEY and CDR2 SMNVEV (reference sequence). With 5 bases clipped from V and 4 bases from J, the junction kept 8 bases outside the gene matches. The CDR3 region is CASSLLGTSEYNEQFF. For the CDR3, the DNA is TGTGCCAGCAGTCTCCTTGGGACTAGCGAGTACAATGAGCAGTTCTTC.

The chain is built from TRBV5-4 and TRBJ2-1; no definite D call. The germline gives CDR1 SGHNT, CDR2 YYREEE (reference sequence). With 3 bases removed from V and 1 base from J, the gap between germline ends came to 8 bases. The CDR3 has 14 amino acids. CDR3 in amino acids: CASSYQRSYNEQFF. The CDR3 DNA is TGTGCCAGCAGCTACCAGAGGTCCTACAATGAGCAGTTCTTC.

This rearrangement joins TRBV12-5 to TRBJ2-7; weak D call: TRBD1 (6 bases). Germline CDR1 LGHNT, CDR2 FRNRAP. The length of the CDR3 is 13 residues. V lost 4 bases and J 6 bases, leaving 13 bases between the germline ends. CDR3 sequence (DNA): TGTGCTAGTGGTTGGACGGGACACGGCGAGCAGTACTTC. It is translated as CASGWTGHGEQYF.

This chain links TRBV6-2 or TRBV6-3 with TRBJ2-7, with TRBD1 identical over 7 bases. Trimming at V came to 2 bases and at J to 6 bases, leaving 4 bases not matched to a gene. In germline, CDR1 is MNHEY, CDR2 SVGEGT. CDR3 length: 13 residues. The CDR3 spells CASSYDREGEQYF. The CDR3 DNA is TGTGCCAGCAGTTACGACAGGGAAGGCGAGCAGTACTTC.

This clonotype turned up a few times. V is TRBV7-8 and J is TRBJ2-7; the D is unclear. Trimming removed 4 bases from V and 6 bases from J, with 10 bases in between. The CDR3 consists of 12 residues. Germline assignment: CDR1 SGHVS and CDR2 FQNEAQ. The CDR3 bases are TGTGCCAGCAGCTCGGTGGCAACCGAGCAGTACTTC. This sequence encodes CASSSVATEQYF.

This clonotype has more than one count but fewer than ten. V gene TRBV12-3 or TRBV12-4 combines with J gene TRBJ2-3; D is perhaps TRBD2 (5 bases). CDR3 size: 14 residues. Trimming pared 1 base from V and 3 bases from J, leaving 8 bases between. The DNA of the CDR3 is TGTGCCAGCAGTTTAGGAGGGATAACAGATACGCAGTATTTT. Its protein is CASSLGGITDTQYF.

The V and J genes are TRBV19 and TRBJ1-1; tentative D call: TRBD1 (5 bases). The V gene's germline CDR1 is LNHDA and CDR2 SQIVND (reference sequence). Between the trimmed V and J ends, which lost 6 bases and 2 bases, there was a span of 13 bases. The CDR3 consists of 14 residues. CDR3 amino acids: CASREQVDNTEAFF. Written as DNA, the CDR3 is TGTGCCAGTAGGGAACAGGTAGATAACACTGAAGCTTTCTTT.

The sample holds many counts of this clonotype. The V and J genes are TRBV7-8 and TRBJ2-3; 8 nucleotides agree with TRBD2. Germline CDR1 is SGHVS and CDR2 is FQNEAQ. J gave up 6 bases and V 3 bases, and 8 bases lay outside the gene matches. This CDR3 has 15 amino acids. CDR3: CASSLQRGMADTQYF. CDR3 DNA: TGTGCCAGCAGCTTGCAGCGGGGGATGGCGGATACGCAGTATTTT.

The J gene is TRBJ2-7, the V gene TRBV6-2 or TRBV6-3; 9 bases map to TRBD2. The CDR3 spans 14 residues. Germline assignment: CDR1 MNHEY and CDR2 SVGEGT. Germline trimming cut 2 bases from V and 3 bases from J; bases unmatched to any gene: 2. This CDR3 reads CASSYLAGIYEQYF. DNA for the CDR3: TGTGCCAGCAGTTACCTAGCGGGGATCTACGAGCAGTACTTC.

The chain couples TRBV6-2 or TRBV6-3 to TRBJ2-7, with D perhaps TRBD2 (6 bases). Germline-derived CDR1 and CDR2 are MNHEY and SVGEGT. The CDR3 has 15 residues. V was trimmed by 6 bases and J by 3 bases, leaving 18 bases between them. CDR3 sequence: CASSRTYLRDYEQYF. The CDR3 DNA sequence: TGTGCCAGCAGCCGCACCTATTTGCGGGACTACGAGCAGTACTTC.

This clonotype was seen a handful of times. This chain links TRBV6-1 with TRBJ2-3; 9 nucleotides align to TRBD1. CDR3 length: 14 residues. V dropped 6 bases and J dropped 1; count of bases not matched to a gene: 2. Germline V gene sequence: CDR1 MNHNS, CDR2 SASEGT. CDR3 sequence: CASRDRGGTDTQYF. The CDR3 DNA sequence: TGTGCCAGCAGGGACAGGGGAGGCACAGATACGCAGTATTTT.